The T cell receptor beta chain described here comes from a study of vaccination and CD4 T cells after COVID-19. The treatment denotes: roughly 10-day PBMC culture with coronavirus spike peptide pools or control peptides (ViraFEST assay). Gathering of the CD4+ T cells, from the unexposed donor, took place before the COVID-19 pandemic (2011-2018). Oncomine TCR Beta short-read sequencing was applied to DNA from cultured CD4+ T cells. One entry per CDR3 protein results from TCRdb running MiXCR on the PCR reads. This table has approximately 7,600 distinct CDR3 sequences, 50% appearing once. This clonotype was counted only a few times. Its antigen is as yet unknown. Material for sequencing was CD4+ T cells from blood, cultured in vitro. This sequence originates from a human donor in good health.

The CDR3 coding sequence is TGTGCCAGTCCACAGGAGGCACTAAACACTGAAGCTTTCTTT. It encodes CASPQEALNTEAFF. The V call is TRBV6-1, the J call TRBJ1-1, with D possibly matching TRBD1 (5 bases). V lost 9 bases, J lost 2 bases, and 16 bases lay in between. CDR1 is MNHNS and CDR2 is SASEGT in the germline V gene. This CDR3 has 14 amino acids.